The 7 T cell receptor beta chains given below trace back to one sample, sequenced in a study of T cell responses to AZD1222 COVID-19 vaccine. Sequencing used immunoSEQ multiplex PCR; TCRdb keeps in-frame clones, though not all of them. The sample carries approximately 90,000 clones, roughly nine tenths recorded once. The material sequenced was peripheral blood, taken on day 0 of AZD1222 vaccination. The receptors come from an adult in good health.

The chain uses TRBV9 and TRBJ1-3, with D perhaps matching TRBD1 (5 bases). V gave up 0 bases and J gave up 1 base, with 11 bases separating them. The CDR3 spans 16 residues. Germline CDR1 reads SGDLS; CDR2 reads YYNGEE. The CDR3 is CASSVGVPGSGNTIYF. Written as DNA, the CDR3 is TGTGCCAGCAGCGTAGGGGTCCCAGGGTCTGGAAACACCATATATTTT. Looking up the rest from reference TRBV9 and TRBJ1-3 gives the full variable domain: DSGVTQTPKHLITATGQRVTLRCSPRSGDLSVYWYQQSLDQGLQFLIQYYNGEERAKGNILERFSAQQFPDLHSELNLSSLELGDSALYFCASSVGVPGSGNTIYFGEGSWLTVV.

J is TRBJ1-2 and V is TRBV12-2; the D call of TRBD1 is as the table states it, not checked on the DNA. TRBV12-2 is deemed a pseudogene. This CDR3 region has 18 residues. The CDR3 here is CASRLDRDREETNYGYTF. The CDR3 DNA sequence: TGTGCAAGTCGCTTAGACCGGGACAGGGAAGAGACTAACTATGGCTACACCTTC.

The chain employs TRBV6-5 and TRBJ2-2; TRBD2 is a possible D gene (5 bases). V lost 2 bases to trimming and J lost 6 bases, with 16 bases between them. Germline V CDR1 and CDR2: MNHEY, SVGAGI. CDR3 length: 16 residues. CDR3 region: CASSYGRHPGSGELFF. As DNA, the CDR3 is TGTGCCAGCAGTTACGGGCGGCACCCGGGGTCCGGGGAGCTGTTTTTT.

The V and J genes are TRBV11-2 and TRBJ1-5, with 11 bases lining up with TRBD1. This CDR3 region has 15 residues. CDR1 is SGHAT, CDR2 FQNNGV, per germline. J lost 6 bases, V lost 2 bases, and 3 bases had no gene match. CDR3: CASSLMGQGGQPQHF. In DNA form, the CDR3 reads TGTGCCAGCAGCTTAATGGGACAGGGGGGTCAGCCCCAGCATTTT.

The chain joins TRBV10-3 to TRBJ1-3; D remains ambiguous. Trimming stripped 10 bases from V and 2 bases from J, with 12 bases between. The CDR3 consists of 13 residues. Germline V gene data show CDR1 as ENHRY and CDR2 as SYGVKD. The CDR3 bases are TGTGCCACCTCTACCGGACCTGGAAACACCATATATTTT. Its protein product is CATSTGPGNTIYF.

V usage is TRBV7-3 and J usage is TRBJ2-1, with D perhaps matching TRBD1 (6 bases). Trimming removed 6 bases from V and 2 bases from J, with 11 bases in between. The CDR3 runs 14 residues. From germline, CDR1 is SGHTA and CDR2 FQGTGA. CDR3 nucleotides: TGTGCCAGCAGTCCAGGGGACGCCTACAATGAGCAGTTCTTC. Amino acid sequence: CASSPGDAYNEQFF.

J is TRBJ1-2 and V is TRBV28; D perhaps matches TRBD1 (6 bases). Germline lookup yields CDR1 MDHEN and CDR2 SYDVKM. The CDR3 has 16 amino acids. V shed 3 bases and J shed 4 bases, with 18 bases lying between them. The CDR3 is CASSLVLEGDFYGYTF. The CDR3 bases are TGTGCCAGCAGTTTGGTTTTGGAGGGGGATTTCTATGGCTACACCTTC.